Following are 6 T cell receptor beta chains from one sample sequenced in a study of identical twins. TCRdb re-analysed the 5' RACE reads in MiXCR, keeping a single row per CDR3 protein. The sample records about 890,000 distinct CDR3 sequences, 10% to 15% being singletons. These data were likewise used in another study, on yellow fever vaccine responses in identical twins.

Sequenced sample: PBMCs. The origin of the receptors is a woman aged 18-35 years in good health.

This clonotype appeared a few times. This chain joins TRBV5-1 and TRBJ1-1, with a weak D call TRBD1 (6 bases). Per germline, CDR1 SGHRS and CDR2 YFSETQ. The V gene lost 0 bases and the J gene lost 3 bases, with 12 bases spanning the gap. The CDR3 spans 15 residues. CDR3 DNA sequence: TGCGCCAGCAGCTTGGAATGGGGGGCTTACACTGAAGCTTTCTTT. This sequence encodes CASSLEWGAYTEAFF.

In this sample, this clonotype turned up a few times. CDR3 sequence: CASSTKPMIGELFF. CDR3 bases: TGTGCCAGTAGTACAAAACCCATGATCGGGGAGCTGTTTTTT. The rearrangement links TRBV19 to TRBJ2-2; no clear D gene. The CDR3 covers 14 residues. The V end was cut by 4 bases, the J end by 7 bases, with 13 bases between. Per germline, CDR1 LNHDA and CDR2 SQIVND (reference sequence).

This clonotype has a handful of counts. This rearrangement joins TRBV12-5 to TRBJ2-7, with 8 bases identical to TRBD2. The junction had 13 bases not matched to a gene; V was cut back by 6 bases and J by 6 bases. CDR1 LGHNT and CDR2 FRNRAP come from the germline V gene. There are 15 residues in the CDR3. CDR3: CASGPAGLGVSEQYF. The CDR3 nucleotides read TGTGCTAGTGGCCCAGCGGGACTAGGAGTATCCGAGCAGTACTTC. The full variable domain, completed using reference TRBV12-5 and TRBJ2-7, is DARVTQTPRHKVTEMGQEVTMRCQPILGHNTVFWYRQTMMQGLELLAYFRNRAPLDDSGMPKDRFSAEMPDATLATLKIQPSEPRDSAVYFCASGPAGLGVSEQYFGPGTRLTVT.

This clonotype was seen only a few times. The chain links TRBV12-3 or TRBV12-4 to TRBJ2-5; D may be TRBD2 (6 bases). This CDR3 comprises 16 residues. V lost 5 bases and J lost 1, with 17 bases in between. The CDR3 protein is CASSPLWGDLQETQYF. CDR3 coding DNA: TGTGCCAGCAGTCCCCTTTGGGGGGATCTCCAAGAGACCCAGTACTTC.

The chain joins TRBV20-1 to TRBJ2-3, with D unresolved. This CDR3 comprises 13 residues. The germline V and J ends were trimmed by 0 bases and 2 bases, with 6 bases remaining between them. Looked up from germline, CDR1 is DFQATT and CDR2 is SNEGSKA (reference sequence). Here the CDR3 DNA reads TGCAGTGCTAGAGATCCCCACACAGATACGCAGTATTTT. Its translation is CSARDPHTDTQYF.

The V call is TRBV10-3, the J call TRBJ2-2; tentatively, D is TRBD1 (6 bases). Germline V lookup: CDR1 ENHRY, CDR2 SYGVKD. The V end was cut by 6 bases, the J end by 1 base, with 12 bases between. This CDR3 comprises 15 residues. DNA for the CDR3: TGTGCCATCAGCGAACAGGGTGGGAACACCGGGGAGCTGTTTTTT. It codes for CAISEQGGNTGELFF.